A single sample is the source of the 8 T cell receptor beta chains below, sequenced in a study of shared clonotypes between healthy human individuals (dated by TCRdb to the early 2020s). Library preparation was by the immunoSEQ multiplex PCR assay. Entries here come from immuneACCESS through TCRdb and include only in-frame sequences with V and J called. Some clones fail to appear in such tables; in the studies checked, an unresolved V gene covers under half of the shortfall, and the cause of the remainder is unknown. This sample has a few hundred thousand clones in its table, and 79% of those were observed once. The ten largest clones represent less than 15% of the sample. The sample consisted of PBMCs. The source of these receptors is a woman aged 35 to 49 in good health. Some clones in this sample may be carry-over from other donors' samples.

This clone turned up a few times. The chain joins TRBV7-6 to TRBJ1-3; TRBD1 agrees at 9 bases. V shed 5 bases and J 3 bases; nucleotides not matched to a gene: 5. CDR1 SGHVS and CDR2 FNYEAQ come from the germline V gene. The CDR3 length is 15 residues. The CDR3 nucleotides are TGTGCCAGCAGCCCTCGACAGGGGGGTGGAAACACCATATATTTT. It specifies CASSPRQGGGNTIYF.

The chain is built from TRBV11-2 and TRBJ2-7; maybe TRBD2 (5 bases). V lost 6 bases to trimming and J lost 2 bases, with 11 bases between them. This CDR3 is 13 amino acids long. The germline gives CDR1 SGHAT, CDR2 FQNNGV. The CDR3 coding sequence is TGTGCCAGCAGACTAGGGTCAGCCTACGAGCAGTACTTC. It codes for CASRLGSAYEQYF.

V and J are TRBV5-1 and TRBJ1-2; no clear D gene. The CDR3 has 16 residues. Per the germline V gene, CDR1 is SGHRS and CDR2 is YFSETQ. Between the trimmed V and J ends, which lost 4 bases and 3 bases, there was a span of 19 bases. CDR3 DNA sequence: TGCGCCAGCAGCCCGGGTCCCCTCGACCTCTACTATGGCTACACCTTC. This gives the protein CASSPGPLDLYYGYTF.

The rearrangement links TRBV5-1 to TRBJ2-1, with D uncertain. From germline, CDR1 is SGHRS and CDR2 YFSETQ. This CDR3 comprises 12 residues. Trimming took off 0 bases at V and 8 bases at J, with 6 bases between the two ends. This chain's CDR3 is CASSLARHEQFF. CDR3 sequence (DNA): TGCGCCAGCAGCTTGGCCCGGCATGAGCAGTTCTTC. Based on the CDR3 plus reference TRBV5-1 and TRBJ2-1, the full variable domain is KAGVTQTPRYLIKTRGQQVTLSCSPISGHRSVSWYQQTPGQGLQFLFEYFSETQRNKGNFPGRFSGRQFSNSRSEMNVSTLELGDSALYLCASSLARHEQFFGPGTRLTVL.

V and J are TRBV6-5 and TRBJ1-1; 7 bases align to TRBD1. The length of the CDR3 is 14 residues. Germline assignment: CDR1 MNHEY and CDR2 SVGAGI. V lost 6 bases, J lost 4 bases, and 8 bases stayed unmatched. The CDR3 sequence: CASSYDRVGTEAFF. In nucleotides, the CDR3 is TGTGCCAGCAGCTACGACAGGGTGGGCACTGAAGCTTTCTTT.

The chain employs TRBV13 and TRBJ1-4, with D hard to call. The length of the CDR3 is 15 residues. V lost 4 bases, J lost 7 bases, and 16 bases lay in between. Germline-derived CDR1 and CDR2 are PRHDT and FYEKMQ (reference sequence). This CDR3 reads CASSSWMSLGEKLFF. The CDR3 DNA follows: TGTGCCAGCAGCTCCTGGATGAGCCTAGGTGAAAAACTGTTTTTT.

V is TRBV28 and J is TRBJ2-6; D possibly uses TRBD1 or TRBD2 (5 bases each). Germline loops: CDR1 MDHEN, CDR2 SYDVKM. Trimming shortened V by 11 bases and J by 0 bases, and 14 bases separated the two germline ends. The CDR3 sequence is 15 residues long. CDR3 coding DNA: TGTGCCGTCCGGGACGCTTTCTCTGGGGCCAACGTCCTGACTTTC. It encodes CAVRDAFSGANVLTF.

V is TRBV7-3 and J is TRBJ2-6; 9 positions agree with TRBD1. The ends lost 5 bases at V and 2 bases at J; junction bases unmatched: 10. Germline V gene sequence: CDR1 SGHTA, CDR2 FQGTGA. The length of the CDR3 is 18 residues. CDR3 amino acids: CASSPLSGQGAGANVLTF. The CDR3 coding sequence is TGTGCCAGCAGCCCCCTCTCGGGACAGGGTGCTGGGGCCAACGTCCTGACTTTC. Full variable domain (rest looked up from reference TRBV7-3 and TRBJ2-6): GAGVSQTPSNKVTEKGKYVELRCDPISGHTALYWYRQSLGQGPEFLIYFQGTGAADDSGLPNDRFFAVRPEGSVSTLKIQRTERGDSAVYLCASSPLSGQGAGANVLTFGAGSRLTVL.